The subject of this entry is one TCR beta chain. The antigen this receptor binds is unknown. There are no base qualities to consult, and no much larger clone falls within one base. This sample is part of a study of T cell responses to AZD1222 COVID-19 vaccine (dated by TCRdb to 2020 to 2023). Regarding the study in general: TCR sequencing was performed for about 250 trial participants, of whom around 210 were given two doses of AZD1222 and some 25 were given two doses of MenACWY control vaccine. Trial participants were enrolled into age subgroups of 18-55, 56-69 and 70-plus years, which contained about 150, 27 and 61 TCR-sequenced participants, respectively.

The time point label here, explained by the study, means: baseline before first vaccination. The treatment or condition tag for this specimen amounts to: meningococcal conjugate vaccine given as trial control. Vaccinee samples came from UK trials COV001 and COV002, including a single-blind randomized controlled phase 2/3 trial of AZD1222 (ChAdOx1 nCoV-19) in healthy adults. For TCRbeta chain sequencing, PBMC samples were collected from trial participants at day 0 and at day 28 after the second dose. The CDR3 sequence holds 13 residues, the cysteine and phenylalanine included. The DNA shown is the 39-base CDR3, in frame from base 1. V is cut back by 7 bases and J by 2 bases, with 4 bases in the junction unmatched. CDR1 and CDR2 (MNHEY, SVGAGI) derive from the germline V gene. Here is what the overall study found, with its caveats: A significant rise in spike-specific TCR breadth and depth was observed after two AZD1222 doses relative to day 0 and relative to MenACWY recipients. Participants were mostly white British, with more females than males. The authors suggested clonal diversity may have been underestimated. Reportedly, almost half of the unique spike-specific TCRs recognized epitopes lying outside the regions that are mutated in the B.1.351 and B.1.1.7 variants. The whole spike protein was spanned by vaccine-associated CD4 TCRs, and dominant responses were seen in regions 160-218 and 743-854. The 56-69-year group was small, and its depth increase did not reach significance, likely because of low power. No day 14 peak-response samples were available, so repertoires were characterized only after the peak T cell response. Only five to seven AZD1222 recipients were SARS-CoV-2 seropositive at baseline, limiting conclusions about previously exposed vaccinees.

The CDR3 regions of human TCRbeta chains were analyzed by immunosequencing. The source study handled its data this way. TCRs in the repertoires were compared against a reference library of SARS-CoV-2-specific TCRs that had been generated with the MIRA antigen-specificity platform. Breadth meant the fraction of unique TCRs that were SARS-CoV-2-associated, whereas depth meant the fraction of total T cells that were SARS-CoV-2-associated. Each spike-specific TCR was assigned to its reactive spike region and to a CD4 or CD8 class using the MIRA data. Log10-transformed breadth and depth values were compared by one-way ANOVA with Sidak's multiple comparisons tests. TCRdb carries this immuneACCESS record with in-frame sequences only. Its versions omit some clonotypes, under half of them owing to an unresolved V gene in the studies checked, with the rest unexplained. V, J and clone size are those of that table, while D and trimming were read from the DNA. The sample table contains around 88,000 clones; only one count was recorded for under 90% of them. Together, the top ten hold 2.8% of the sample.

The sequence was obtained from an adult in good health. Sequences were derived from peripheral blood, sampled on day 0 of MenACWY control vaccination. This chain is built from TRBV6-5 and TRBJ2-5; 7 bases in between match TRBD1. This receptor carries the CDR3 CASTLTGQETQYF. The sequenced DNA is TGTGCCAGCACCTTGACAGGGCAAGAGACCCAGTACTTC.